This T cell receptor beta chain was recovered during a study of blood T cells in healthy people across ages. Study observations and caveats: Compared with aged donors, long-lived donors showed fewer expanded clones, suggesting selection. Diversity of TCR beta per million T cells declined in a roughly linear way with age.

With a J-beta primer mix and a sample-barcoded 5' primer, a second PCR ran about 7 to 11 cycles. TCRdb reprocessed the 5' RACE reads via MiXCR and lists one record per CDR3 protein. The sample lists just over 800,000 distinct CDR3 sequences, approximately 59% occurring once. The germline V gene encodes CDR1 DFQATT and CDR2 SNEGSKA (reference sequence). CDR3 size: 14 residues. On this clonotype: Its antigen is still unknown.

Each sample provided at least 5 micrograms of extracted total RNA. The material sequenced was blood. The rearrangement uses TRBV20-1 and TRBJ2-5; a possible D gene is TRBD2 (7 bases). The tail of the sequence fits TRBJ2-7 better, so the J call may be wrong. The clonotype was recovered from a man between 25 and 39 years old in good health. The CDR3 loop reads CSARARGAFYEQYF. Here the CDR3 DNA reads TGCAGTGCTAGGGCCCGGGGGGCTTTTTACGAGCAGTACTTC.